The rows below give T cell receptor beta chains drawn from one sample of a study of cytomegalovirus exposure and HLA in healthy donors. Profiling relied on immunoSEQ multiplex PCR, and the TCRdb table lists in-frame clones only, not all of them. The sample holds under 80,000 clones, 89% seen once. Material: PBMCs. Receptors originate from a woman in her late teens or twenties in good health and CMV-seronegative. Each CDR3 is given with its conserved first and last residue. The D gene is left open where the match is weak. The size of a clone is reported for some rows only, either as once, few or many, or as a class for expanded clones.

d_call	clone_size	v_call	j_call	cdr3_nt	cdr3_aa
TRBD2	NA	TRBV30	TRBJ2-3	TGTGCCTGCAGCCTAGCGGGGGGCCGGGATACGCAGTATTTT	CACSLAGGRDTQYF
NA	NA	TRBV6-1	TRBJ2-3	TGTGCCAGCACCACGGGACACCTCACAGATACGCAGTATTTT	CASTTGHLTDTQYF
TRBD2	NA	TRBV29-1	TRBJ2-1	TGCAGCGTTGAGGCTAGCGGGAACTACAATGAGCAGTTCTTC	CSVEASGNYNEQFF
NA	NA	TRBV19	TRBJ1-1	TGTGCCAGTAGTACACAGGGAGATACTGAAGCTTTCTTT	CASSTQGDTEAFF
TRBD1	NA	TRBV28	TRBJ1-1	TGTGCCAGTGGAACAGGGGGGGCGAGGGCTGAAGCTTTCTTT	CASGTGGARAEAFF
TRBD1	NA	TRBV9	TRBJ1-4	TGTGCCAGCAGCGCCTGGGGACAGCCTGAAAAACTGTTTTTT	CASSAWGQPEKLFF
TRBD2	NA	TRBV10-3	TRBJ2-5	TGTGCCATCAGTGGCGGGGGTCAAGAGACCCAGTACTTC	CAISGGGQETQYF
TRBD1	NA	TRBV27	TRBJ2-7	TGTGCCAGCAGTCCGCGGACAGGGGCGCGGAGCGAGCAGTACTTC	CASSPRTGARSEQYF
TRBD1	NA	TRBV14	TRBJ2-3	TGTGCCAGCAGCCAACGACAGACCTCAGGGGGGCAGTATTTT	CASSQRQTSGGQYF
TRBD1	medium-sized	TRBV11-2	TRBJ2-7	TGTGCCAGCAGCTTGAACTACAGACAGGGAAGTGGCGAGCAGTACTTC	CASSLNYRQGSGEQYF
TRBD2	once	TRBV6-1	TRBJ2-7	TGTGCCATCAGTGCGCCACTAGCGGGGGGGGCATCCTACGAGCAGTACTTC	CAISAPLAGGASYEQYF
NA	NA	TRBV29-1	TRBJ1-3	TGCAGCGTTGTTATTTTGGGGCAAGGAAACACCATATATTTT	CSVVILGQGNTIYF
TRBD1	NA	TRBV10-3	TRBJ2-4	TGTGCCATCAGAGATGACAGGGGAGGAAACATTCAGTACTTC	CAIRDDRGGNIQYF
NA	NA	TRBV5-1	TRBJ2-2	TGCGCCAGCAGCTTGGAGCCCCGCGGGGAGCTGTTTTTT	CASSLEPRGELFF
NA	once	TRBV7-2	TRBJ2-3	TGTGCCAGCAGCTTAGAACAGACCGGGGGAGATACGCAGTATTTT	CASSLEQTGGDTQYF
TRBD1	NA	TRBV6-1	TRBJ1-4	TGTGCCAGCACCCGGGACAGGGATGAAAAACTGTTTTTT	CASTRDRDEKLFF
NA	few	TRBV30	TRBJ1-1	TGTGCCTGGAGTGTAGAAGGGGACACTGAAGCTTTCTTT	CAWSVEGDTEAFF
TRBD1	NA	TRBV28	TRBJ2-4	TGTGCCAGCAGTTTCCGGGACAGGGGAGGCAAAAACATTCAGTACTTC	CASSFRDRGGKNIQYF
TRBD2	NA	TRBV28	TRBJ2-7	TGTGCCAGCAGGCCCACGCTAGCGGGGGGCTACGAGCAGTACTTC	CASRPTLAGGYEQYF
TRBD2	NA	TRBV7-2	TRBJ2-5	TGTGCCAGCAGCCTTCGGACTAGCGGGGGGGCGGAGACCCAGTACTTC	CASSLRTSGGAETQYF
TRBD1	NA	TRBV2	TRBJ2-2	TGTGCCAGCATCCGGGACAGGGAGAACACCGGGGAGCTGTTTTTT	CASIRDRENTGELFF
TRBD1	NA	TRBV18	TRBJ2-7	TGTGCCAGCTCACCATTCGGAACAGGGGACATCTACGAGCAGTACTTC	CASSPFGTGDIYEQYF
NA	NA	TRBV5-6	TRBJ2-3	TGTGCCAGCAGCTTGCTTCCTAGATACTACACAGATACGCAGTATTTT	CASSLLPRYYTDTQYF
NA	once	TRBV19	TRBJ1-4	TGTGCCAGTAGTACCCGGGGAAGGGAGCGAGAAAAACTGTTTTTT	CASSTRGREREKLFF
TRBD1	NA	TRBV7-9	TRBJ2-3	TGTGCCAGCAGCTTAGCTGAGGGGGCAAAATGGGATACGCAGTATTTT	CASSLAEGAKWDTQYF
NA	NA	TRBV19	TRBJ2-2	TGTGCCAGTAGTACCAGAGGACTACCTCAGGCCGGGGAGCTGTTTTTT	CASSTRGLPQAGELFF
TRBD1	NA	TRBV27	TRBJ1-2	TGTGCCAGCAGTTTGAACAGGGGGGTGGGGGATGGCTACACCTTC	CASSLNRGVGDGYTF
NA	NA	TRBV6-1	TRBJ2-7	TGTGCCAGCAGTGGTGGGGGCCTAGCCTACGAGCAGTACTTC	CASSGGGLAYEQYF
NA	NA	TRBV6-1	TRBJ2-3	TGTGCCAGCAGGATTGGGGGGGCGGGAGATACGCAGTATTTT	CASRIGGAGDTQYF
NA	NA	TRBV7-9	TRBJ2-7	TGTGCCAGCAGCTTAGGGGGCCGCGAGCAGTACTTC	CASSLGGREQYF
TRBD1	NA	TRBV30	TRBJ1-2	TGTGCCTGTTTACGGGACAGGGCTAACTATGGCTACACCTTC	CACLRDRANYGYTF
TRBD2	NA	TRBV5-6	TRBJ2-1	TGTGCCAGCAGCGGGACTAGCGGTTCCAATGAGCAGTTCTTC	CASSGTSGSNEQFF
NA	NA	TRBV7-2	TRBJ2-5	TGTGCCAGCAGCTTAGCGCGTGCCAGGGGATCCGAGACCCAGTACTTC	CASSLARARGSETQYF
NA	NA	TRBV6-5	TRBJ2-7	TGTGCCAGCAGTTATGAGGGCTACGAGCAGTACTTC	CASSYEGYEQYF
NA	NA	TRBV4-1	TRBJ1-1	TGCGCCAGCAGCGCAACAACGAGCGCTAACACTGAAGCTTTCTTT	CASSATTSANTEAFF
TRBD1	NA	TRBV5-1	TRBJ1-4	TGCGCCAGCAGCTTGGTATTGGACAGGAATGAAAAACTGTTTTTT	CASSLVLDRNEKLFF
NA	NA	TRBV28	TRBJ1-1	TGTGCCGCCCTGACAGGGAACACTGAAGCTTTCTTT	CAALTGNTEAFF
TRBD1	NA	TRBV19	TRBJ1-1	TGTGCCAGTAGTATCAGAGGGGGCGGCACTGAAGCTTTCTTT	CASSIRGGGTEAFF
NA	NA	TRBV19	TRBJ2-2	TGTGCCAGTAGTACCCCTTTTGACTGGGAGCTGTTTTTT	CASSTPFDWELFF
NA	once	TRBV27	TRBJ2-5	TGTGCCAGCAGCGTGGAGAGAAGGGGAGAGACCCAGTACTTC	CASSVERRGETQYF
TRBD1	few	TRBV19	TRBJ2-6	TGTGCCAGTGGGACAGGGGCGGATGGGGCCAACGTCCTGACTTTC	CASGTGADGANVLTF
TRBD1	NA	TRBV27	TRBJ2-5	TGTGCCAGCTCGATTGGACAGGACGGCGAGACCCAGTACTTC	CASSIGQDGETQYF
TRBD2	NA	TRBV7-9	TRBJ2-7	TGTGCCAGCAGCTCCTCTCGGACTAGCGGGGGGTACGAGCAGTACTTC	CASSSSRTSGGYEQYF
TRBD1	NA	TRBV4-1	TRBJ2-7	TGCGCCAGCAGCCAGGGTTTGGTCCAGGGGGAGCAGTGCTTC	CASSQGLVQGEQCF
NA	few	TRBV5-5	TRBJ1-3	TGTGCCAGCAGCTTGGACCGGGGTTTAACCTCTGGAAACACCATATATTTT	CASSLDRGLTSGNTIYF
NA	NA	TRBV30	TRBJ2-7	TGTGCCTGGACTCAGGCTGCGGGCGAGCAGTACTTC	CAWTQAAGEQYF
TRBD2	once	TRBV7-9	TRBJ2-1	TGTGCCAGCAGCTTAGTGGGTAGCGGGAGCGTCAGCTCCTACAATGAGCAGTTCTTC	CASSLVGSGSVSSYNEQFF
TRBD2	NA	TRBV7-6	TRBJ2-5	TGTGCCAGCAGCTTATTAGCGGGAGCTTCTGGAGAGACCCAGTACTTC	CASSLLAGASGETQYF
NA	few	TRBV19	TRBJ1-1	TGTGCCAGTAGTATAGATAGCGCGACTGAAGCTTTCTTT	CASSIDSATEAFF
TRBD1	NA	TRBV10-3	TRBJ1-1	TGTGCCATCAGTCAAACGGGACAGCAGAACACTGAAGCTTTCTTT	CAISQTGQQNTEAFF
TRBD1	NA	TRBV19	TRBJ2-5	TGTGCCAGTAGTCGACAGGGAGAGACCCAGTACTTC	CASSRQGETQYF
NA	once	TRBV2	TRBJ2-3	TGTGCCAGCAACGGCGGGGTCACAGATACGCAGTATTTT	CASNGGVTDTQYF
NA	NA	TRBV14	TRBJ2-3	TGTGCCAGCAGCCAAGGGCTCGATTGGTTGGCAGATACGCAGTATTTT	CASSQGLDWLADTQYF
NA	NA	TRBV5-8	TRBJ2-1	TGTGCCAGCAGCCGGGGATTCTGGGTGCTAAACAATGAGCAGTTCTTC	CASSRGFWVLNNEQFF